Here is one TCR beta chain with its context. Its antigen remains unknown. The CDR3 end lies 3 residues beyond the end of the read and is filled in from the germline J gene. Germline V CDR1 and CDR2: LNHDA, SQIVND (reference sequence). The CDR3 totals 16 residues. The assay was immunoSEQ multiplex PCR, and TCRdb's table has in-frame clones only and misses some. The sample spans fewer than 30,000 clones; the ten largest clones claim about a sixth. This sample was included in a study of T cells in women clearing cervical HPV infection. Study background: Controls were women whose single incident HPV16 infection cleared within 12 months without precancer or cancer. Study-level points and caveats: Repertoire richness, not evenness, was significantly elevated in CIN3+ cases versus controls. TRBV6-7 abundance was lower in cases than controls (around 0.11% versus 0.15%).

All participants had a single incident cervical HPV16 infection, and prevalent HPV16 infections were excluded. V gene TRBV19 combines with J gene TRBJ1-4, with D possibly TRBD1 on 5 matching bases. The source of this sequence is a woman aged 18 to 75 with a cervical HPV16 infection that either progressed to CIN3+ or cleared (not recorded which). The sequenced sample consisted of blood buffy coat. The CDR3 loop is CASSSPGGGGSSPLFF. Incomplete CDR3 DNA: TGTGCCAGTAGTTCCCCGGGTGGCGGGGGGAGTTCACCA.